The next 22 T cell receptor beta chains were all read from a single sample in a study of blood T cell repertoires in COVID-19. Clones were read by immunoSEQ multiplex PCR, and TCRdb kept only the in-frame ones, dropping some. The sample has approximately 80,000 clones, about four fifths seen once; the top ten hold approximately 44%. The sequencing input was peripheral blood. These receptors were obtained from a man older than 75 with acute or convalescent COVID-19.

This clone was seen only a few times. This sequence joins TRBV3-1 (or the pseudogene TRBV3-2) and TRBJ1-1; the D gene is possibly TRBD1 (5 bases). V dropped 5 bases and J dropped 1 base, with 11 bases sitting between them. Germline CDR1 reads LGHDT; CDR2 reads YNNKEL (reference sequence). The length of the CDR3 is 14 residues. CDR3 protein: CASSFQGKNTEAFF. Here the CDR3 DNA reads TGTGCCAGCAGCTTCCAGGGAAAGAACACTGAAGCTTTCTTT.

The rearrangement joins TRBV2 to TRBJ2-3; unclear D gene. Trimming removed 6 bases at V and 2 bases at J, with 3 bases between. Germline values: CDR1 SNHLY, CDR2 FYNNEI. The CDR3 is made up of 11 amino acids. CDR3 protein: CASSSTDTQYF. DNA for the CDR3: TGTGCCAGCAGCTCCACAGATACGCAGTATTTT.

The chain uses TRBV2 and TRBJ1-6; possible D gene TRBD1, 6 bases. The length of the CDR3 is 14 residues. Trimming pared 6 bases from V and 7 bases from J, leaving 13 bases between. Germline CDR1 SNHLY, CDR2 FYNNEI. CDR3 sequence reads: CASRIQGGNSPLHF. The CDR3 DNA reads TGTGCCAGCAGAATACAGGGTGGCAATTCACCCCTCCACTTT. The entire variable domain, with the rest obtained from reference TRBV2 and TRBJ1-6, is as follows: EPEVTQTPSHQVTQMGQEVILRCVPISNHLYFYWYRQILGQKVEFLVSFYNNEISEKSEIFDDQFSVERPDGSNFTLKIRSTKLEDSAMYFCASRIQGGNSPLHFGNGTRLTVT.

This chain links TRBV7-8 with TRBJ1-1, with D possibly being TRBD1 (5 bases). Trimming took off 3 bases at V and 0 bases at J, with 14 bases between the two ends. This CDR3 region has 16 residues. Germline V CDR1 and CDR2: SGHVS, FQNEAQ. The CDR3 region is CASSFPLGRVNTEAFF. CDR3 coding DNA: TGTGCCAGCAGCTTCCCTTTGGGCAGGGTGAACACTGAAGCTTTCTTT. Using reference TRBV7-8 and TRBJ1-1 for the parts outside the CDR3, the full variable domain is GAGVSQSPRYKVAKRGQDVALRCDPISGHVSLFWYQQALGQGPEFLTYFQNEAQLDKSGLPSDRFFAERPEGSVSTLKIQRTQQEDSAVYLCASSFPLGRVNTEAFFGQGTRLTVV.

This chain connects TRBV7-8 to TRBJ1-3, with 8 bases matching TRBD1. The V gene's germline CDR1 is SGHVS and CDR2 FQNEAQ. This CDR3 is built from 15 residues. V lost 5 bases and J lost 1; bases outside the gene matches: 4. CDR3 in amino acids: CASSQGQASGNTIYF. The CDR3 coding sequence is TGTGCCAGCAGCCAGGGACAGGCTTCTGGAAACACCATATATTTT.

The chain recombines TRBV6-5 with TRBJ1-2; D not certain. The germline V gene encodes CDR1 MNHEY and CDR2 SVGAGI. This CDR3 spans 14 amino acids. Between the trimmed V and J ends, which lost 2 bases and 8 bases, there was a span of 15 bases. DNA for the CDR3: TGTGCCAGCAGTTACGCGACATCGGCGGGGGGCTACACCTTC. The encoded protein is CASSYATSAGGYTF.

The chain's CDR3 is CASSLNRGRGSPLHF. CDR3 bases: TGCGCCAGCAGCCTGAACAGGGGGCGCGGCTCACCCCTCCACTTT. This sequence joins TRBV4-3 and TRBJ1-6; 9 bases align to TRBD1. Per the germline V gene, CDR1 is LGHNA and CDR2 is YSLEER. This CDR3 contains 15 residues. The junction had 8 bases not matched to a gene; V was cut back by 4 bases and J by 10 bases.

This clone was detected a few times. The chain joins TRBV29-1 to TRBJ2-1; D unresolved. The CDR3 runs to 13 residues. CDR1 and CDR2 from the germline V gene are SQVTM and ANQGSEA. The germline V and J ends were trimmed by 3 bases and 6 bases, with 12 bases remaining between them. The CDR3 DNA reads TGCAGCGTTGAGGGCCAGAAGATCAATGAGCAGTTCTTC. Translating it yields CSVEGQKINEQFF.

This chain connects TRBV28 to TRBJ2-7, with 8 positions matching TRBD1. The germline gives CDR1 MDHEN, CDR2 SYDVKM. With V trimmed by 4 bases and J by 7 bases, 6 bases remained unmatched. The CDR3 is made up of 13 amino acids. The CDR3 sequence is CASSSIDRGEQYF. The DNA for the CDR3 is TGTGCCAGCAGTTCCATCGACAGGGGTGAGCAGTACTTC.

This chain connects TRBV13 to TRBJ2-3, with TRBD2 matching 13 bases. Germline V gene lookup returns CDR1 PRHDT and CDR2 FYEKMQ (reference sequence). This CDR3 contains 17 residues. Trimming took 0 bases from V and 2 from J; bases not matched to a gene: 2. CDR3 residues: CASSLGGLAGFTDTQYF. As DNA, the CDR3 is TGTGCCAGCAGCTTAGGGGGACTAGCGGGATTCACAGATACGCAGTATTTT.

The V gene is TRBV6-4, the J gene TRBJ2-2, with a possible D match to TRBD2 (5 bases). V dropped 0 bases and J dropped 5 bases, with 7 bases sitting between them. Germline V lookup: CDR1 MRHNA, CDR2 SNTAGT. The CDR3 is 14 residues long. CDR3 amino acids: CASSDSGRTGELFF. The CDR3 DNA reads TGTGCCAGCAGTGACTCTGGGAGAACCGGGGAGCTGTTTTTT.

The chain links TRBV2 to TRBJ2-3; 9 bases align to TRBD1. The germline V gene encodes CDR1 SNHLY and CDR2 FYNNEI. This CDR3 comprises 18 residues. Trimming took 3 bases from V and 4 from J; bases not matched to a gene: 14. CDR3 loop: CASSDSASTGGSPDTQYF. The CDR3 bases are TGTGCCAGCAGTGATTCCGCTTCGACAGGGGGAAGCCCAGATACGCAGTATTTT.

This chain joins TRBV7-2 and TRBJ2-5; 10 bases match TRBD2. Germline CDR1 and CDR2: SGHTA and FQGNSA. The CDR3 runs to 14 residues. The trim removed 5 bases at V and 9 bases at J, leaving 9 bases unmatched. CDR3 nucleotides: TGTGCCAGCAGCATGGGACTAGCGCCTCGGGCCCAGTACTTC. Residues: CASSMGLAPRAQYF.

The table lists this clone with a few counts. V is TRBV2 and J is TRBJ1-1; the match to TRBD1 covers 11 bases. V shed 5 bases, J shed 4 bases, and the junction held 3 bases outside the gene matches. Germline V gene sequence: CDR1 SNHLY, CDR2 FYNNEI. The CDR3 is 14 amino acids. The CDR3 DNA reads TGTGCCAGCAGTCCCGGGACAGGGGGCACTGAAGCTTTCTTT. This encodes CASSPGTGGTEAFF.

The genes are TRBV7-9 and TRBJ2-1; the D gene is possibly TRBD2 (6 bases). The CDR3 extends over 13 amino acids. Per the germline V gene, CDR1 is SEHNR and CDR2 is FQNEAQ (reference sequence). V was pared by 5 bases and J by 6 bases, with 11 bases between. The DNA of the CDR3 is TGTGCCAGCAGCCAAGACGGGGGCAATGAGCAGTTCTTC. Amino acids: CASSQDGGNEQFF.

In DNA form, the CDR3 reads TGTGCCTGGAGTCGGGTCCCGCCGGGTGAAAAACTGTTTTTT. Translating it yields CAWSRVPPGEKLFF. The V call is TRBV30, the J call TRBJ1-4; D uncertain. This CDR3 region has 14 residues. Trimming cost V 2 bases and J 7 bases, with 14 bases left between them. CDR1 and CDR2 from the germline V gene are GTSNPN and SVGIG (reference sequence).

The chain employs TRBV4-3 and TRBJ2-7; 7 nucleotides match TRBD2. CDR1 is LGHNA, CDR2 YSLEER, per germline. This CDR3 comprises 14 residues. Trimming took 0 bases from V and 2 from J; bases not matched to a gene: 1. The CDR3 loop is CASSQDRGAYEQYF. CDR3 in DNA: TGCGCCAGCAGCCAAGATCGGGGGGCCTACGAGCAGTACTTC.

The chain is built from TRBV7-2 and TRBJ2-3; D not resolved. Germline values: CDR1 SGHTA, CDR2 FQGNSA. The CDR3 totals 12 residues. Between the trimmed V and J ends, which lost 1 base and 8 bases, there was a span of 7 bases. The CDR3 DNA follows: TGTGCCAGCAGCTTAGTGGCTCTTACGCAGTATTTT. It translates to CASSLVALTQYF. The full variable domain, with the rest looked up from reference TRBV7-2 and TRBJ2-3, is GAGVSQSPSNKVTEKGKDVELRCDPISGHTALYWYRQSLGQGLEFLIYFQGNSAPDKSGLPSDRFSAERTGGSVSTLTIQRTQQEDSAVYLCASSLVALTQYFGPGTRLTVL.

The gene calls are TRBV16 and TRBJ1-5; D unclear. Trimming shortened V by 4 bases and J by 1 base, and 14 bases separated the two germline ends. This CDR3 comprises 16 residues. Germline assignment: CDR1 KGHSY and CDR2 FQNENV. DNA of the CDR3: TGTGCCAGCAGCCGCAATCTGGGAGGGAGCAATCAGCCCCAGCATTTT. Protein sequence: CASSRNLGGSNQPQHF.

The gene calls are TRBV24-1 and TRBJ2-3, with 11 bases matching TRBD2. The junction had 6 bases not matched to a gene; V was cut back by 4 bases and J by 4 bases. The CDR3 has 16 residues. CDR1 and CDR2 from the germline V gene are KGHDR and SFDVKD. CDR3 sequence (DNA): TGTGCCACCAGTGACCATAGCGGGAGGGCCGCAGATACGCAGTATTTT. This translates into CATSDHSGRAADTQYF.

The rearrangement uses TRBV5-1 and TRBJ1-2; D remains unclear. The V end lost 1 base, the J end lost 7 bases, and 11 bases lay between the germline ends. CDR3 length: 13 residues. Germline V gene lookup returns CDR1 SGHRS and CDR2 YFSETQ. The CDR3, as DNA: TGCGCCAGCAGCTTGCTCGGGGAAACTGGCTACACCTTC. This translates into CASSLLGETGYTF.

V gene TRBV2 combines with J gene TRBJ2-1; 14 bases align to TRBD2. V trimming: 6 bases; J trimming: 7 bases; junction bases outside the gene matches: 8. The germline V gene encodes CDR1 SNHLY and CDR2 FYNNEI. This CDR3 region has 16 residues. The CDR3 DNA reads TGTGCCAGCAGGTTCCGACTAGCGGGAGGGCAAAATGAGCAGTTCTTC. Translating gives CASRFRLAGGQNEQFF.